These 25 T cell receptor beta chains originate from one sample sequenced in a study of shared clonotypes between healthy human individuals. Sequenced by immunoSEQ multiplex PCR; TCRdb stores in-frame clones only, minus some. The sample has some 2,500,000 clones, more than 85% seen once. The sample taken for sequencing was naive CD4+ T cells from PBMCs. Stated subset: CD45RA+ positively selected. These receptors all come from a young man in good health. Some clones in this sample may be carry-over from other donors' samples.

CDR3 protein: CASSIDGQWGPSGRGGYEQYF. The CDR3 nucleotides read TGTGCCAGTAGTATAGATGGCCAGTGGGGTCCTAGCGGGAGAGGCGGATACGAGCAGTACTTC. This chain joins TRBV19 and TRBJ2-7; 10 bases are a match to TRBD2. The V gene end was trimmed by 0 bases and the J gene end by 4 bases; junction bases not matched to a gene: 21. The CDR3 loop spans 21 amino acids. Germline-derived CDR1 and CDR2 are LNHDA and SQIVND (reference sequence).

This rearrangement joins TRBV18 to TRBJ2-1; 7 bases are shared with TRBD2. From germline, CDR1 is KGHSH and CDR2 LQKENI. The CDR3 is 16 amino acids. V was clipped by 3 bases and J by 3 bases; unmatched bases: 8. CDR3 residues: CASSPLGLAVYNEQFF. The CDR3 coding sequence is TGTGCCAGCTCACCTTTGGGGCTAGCGGTCTACAATGAGCAGTTCTTC.

The rearrangement uses TRBV28 and TRBJ2-3; weak D call: TRBD2 (6 bases). The CDR3 loop spans 17 amino acids. Trimming removed 2 bases from V and 6 bases from J, with 21 bases in between. Germline V gene lookup returns CDR1 MDHEN and CDR2 SYDVKM. CDR3 sequence: CASSLGSRGAGLDTQYF. In nucleotides, the CDR3 is TGTGCCAGCAGTTTAGGCTCGAGGGGCGCGGGGCTGGATACGCAGTATTTT.

A few counts support this clone. The V gene is TRBV7-6, the J gene TRBJ2-3; TRBD2 might be the D (5 bases). Trimming removed 4 bases from V and 7 bases from J, with 9 bases in between. Germline loops: CDR1 SGHVS, CDR2 FNYEAQ. The CDR3 contains 12 residues. CDR3 residues: CASSSPGNTQYF. Here the CDR3 DNA reads TGTGCCAGCAGCTCCCCGGGAAATACGCAGTATTTT.

The chain uses TRBV19 and TRBJ1-3; D perhaps matches TRBD1 (5 bases). Germline CDR1 LNHDA, CDR2 SQIVND (reference sequence). V lost 0 bases and J lost 6, with 18 bases in between. The CDR3 contains 17 residues. DNA of the CDR3: TGTGCCAGTAGTATAGATTCCATACCGGGACGGCCAAACACCATATATTTT. Its translation is CASSIDSIPGRPNTIYF.

Concerning this clone: The same CDR3 arises from other DNA sequences in this sample as well. The CDR3 protein is CASSVGLEYEQYF. For the CDR3, the DNA is TGTGCCAGCAGCGTCGGACTAGAATACGAGCAGTACTTC. This rearrangement joins TRBV9 to TRBJ2-7, with 7 bases fitting TRBD2. V was clipped by 2 bases and J by 4 bases; unmatched bases: 3. The germline V gene encodes CDR1 SGDLS and CDR2 YYNGEE. The CDR3 runs to 13 residues.

The CDR3 bases are TGTGCCAGTACCCGACAAACGGGCACCGGGGGGATAAATCAGCCCCAGCATTTT. This translates into CASTRQTGTGGINQPQHF. The rearrangement joins TRBV19 to TRBJ1-5; perhaps TRBD1 as D (5 bases). This CDR3 region has 18 residues. Germline CDR1 is LNHDA and CDR2 is SQIVND (reference sequence). V was pared by 7 bases and J by 4 bases, with 26 bases between.

The chain recombines TRBV25-1 with TRBJ2-5; D is unclear. Trimming cost V 6 bases and J 2 bases, with 7 bases left between them. CDR1 and CDR2 (germline): MGHDK, SYGVNS. There are 12 residues in the CDR3. The CDR3 is CASSFNQETQYF. DNA for the CDR3: TGTGCCAGCAGCTTCAATCAAGAGACCCAGTACTTC. Full variable domain (outside the CDR3, taken from reference TRBV25-1 and TRBJ2-5): EADIYQTPRYLVIGTGKKITLECSQTMGHDKMYWYQQDPGMELHLIHYSYGVNSTEKGDLSSESTVSRIRTEHFPLTLESARPSHTSQYLCASSFNQETQYFGPGTRLLVL.

DNA of the CDR3: TGTGCCAGCAGTTTCCAAACAGGAAACACCATATATTTT. This sequence encodes CASSFQTGNTIYF. The chain carries TRBV27 and TRBJ1-3; D remains unclear. Trimming stripped 3 bases from V and 4 bases from J, with 7 bases between. The CDR3 consists of 13 residues. Germline-derived CDR1 and CDR2 are MNHEY and SMNVEV (reference sequence).

The V call is TRBV30, the J call TRBJ2-1, with 9 bases identical to TRBD1. Germline trimming cut 5 bases from V and 12 bases from J; bases unmatched to any gene: 14. The CDR3 consists of 14 residues. Germline values: CDR1 GTSNPN, CDR2 SVGIG (reference sequence). For the CDR3, the DNA is TGTGCCTGGCAGACAGGGGGTACCCTTATGTGGCAGTTCTTC. This translates into CAWQTGGTLMWQFF.

The chain combines TRBV10-1 with TRBJ2-2, with D possibly matching TRBD1 (6 bases). Trimming took 4 bases from V and 7 from J, leaving 16 bases between them. The CDR3 sequence is 15 residues long. CDR1 is WNHNN and CDR2 is SYGVQD in the germline V gene (reference sequence). For the CDR3, the DNA is TGCGCCAGCAGTGGCTCATCCGGGACAATCGGGGAGCTGTTTTTT. The encoded protein is CASSGSSGTIGELFF.

V and J are TRBV25-1 and TRBJ1-2; 8 bases match TRBD1. V shed 5 bases, J shed 10 bases, and the junction held 9 bases outside the gene matches. Germline lookup yields CDR1 MGHDK and CDR2 SYGVNS. CDR3 size: 13 residues. The CDR3 nucleotides read TGTGCCAGCAGTAAGCAAGGACAGGGTGCCTACACCTTC. Encoded protein: CASSKQGQGAYTF.

The gene calls are TRBV19 and TRBJ1-3; D is unresolved. This CDR3 has 15 amino acids. Germline V gene data show CDR1 as LNHDA and CDR2 as SQIVND (reference sequence). Between the trimmed V and J ends, which lost 4 bases and 1 base, there was a span of 11 bases. CDR3 amino acids: CASSTDFGSGNTIYF. DNA of the CDR3: TGTGCCAGTAGTACCGATTTCGGGTCTGGAAACACCATATATTTT. The variable domain in full, with the rest retrieved from reference TRBV19 and TRBJ1-3, is DGGITQSPKYLFRKEGQNVTLSCEQNLNHDAMYWYRQDPGQGLRLIYYSQIVNDFQKGDIAEGYSVSREKKESFPLTVTSAQKNPTAFYLCASSTDFGSGNTIYFGEGSWLTVV.

V is TRBV11-2 and J is TRBJ2-7; maybe TRBD2 (5 bases). This CDR3 has 14 amino acids. In germline, CDR1 is SGHAT, CDR2 FQNNGV. Trimming removed 3 bases from V and 6 bases from J, with 15 bases in between. This CDR3 is CASSFYPLSGEQYF. DNA for the CDR3: TGTGCCAGCAGCTTCTACCCACTCAGCGGCGAGCAGTACTTC.

The V gene is TRBV7-8, the J gene TRBJ1-5; D not resolved. CDR3 length: 14 residues. CDR1 and CDR2 (germline): SGHVS, FQNEAQ. V dropped 5 bases and J dropped 7 bases, with 15 bases sitting between them. CDR3 sequence reads: CASSVAQLRQPQHF. DNA of the CDR3: TGTGCCAGCAGCGTGGCTCAGCTCCGGCAGCCCCAGCATTTT.

The chain couples TRBV6-1 to TRBJ2-5, with TRBD1 matching over 9 bases. Germline-derived CDR1 and CDR2 are MNHNS and SASEGT. The junction had 6 bases not matched to a gene; V was cut back by 2 bases and J by 5 bases. CDR3 length equals 15 residues. The CDR3 DNA is TGTGCCAGCAGTGAAAACAGGGGGCTGGGGGAGACCCAGTACTTC. It specifies CASSENRGLGETQYF.

The rearrangement uses TRBV28 and TRBJ2-7; 9 bases fit TRBD1. The ends lost 7 bases at V and 4 bases at J; junction bases unmatched: 8. CDR3 length: 14 residues. The germline V gene has CDR1 MDHEN and CDR2 SYDVKM. The CDR3 DNA reads TGTGCCAGCACCCTACAGGGGGCTTGGTACGAGCAGTACTTC. Amino acids: CASTLQGAWYEQYF.

V gene TRBV9 combines with J gene TRBJ1-2; D might be TRBD1 (6 bases). CDR1 is SGDLS, CDR2 YYNGEE, per germline. The CDR3 consists of 18 residues. V was trimmed by 0 bases and J by 2 bases, leaving 20 bases between them. The CDR3: CASSVEHRDKTGNYGYTF. The DNA for the CDR3 is TGTGCCAGCAGCGTAGAGCACAGGGACAAAACGGGGAACTATGGCTACACCTTC.

This chain uses TRBV9 with TRBJ2-7; TRBD2 agrees at 11 bases. The V and J ends lost 1 base and 3 bases, in that order; junction bases with no gene match: 6. The CDR3 extends over 16 amino acids. The germline CDR1 and CDR2 sequences are SGDLS and YYNGEE. As DNA, the CDR3 is TGTGCCAGCAGCGTACACGGACTAGCGGGTAGCTACGAGCAGTACTTC. Protein sequence: CASSVHGLAGSYEQYF.

This clone was recorded only once. J is TRBJ1-2 and V is TRBV9; D perhaps matches TRBD1 (6 bases). This CDR3 has 16 amino acids. In germline, CDR1 is SGDLS, CDR2 YYNGEE. V lost 2 bases and J 10 bases, leaving 24 bases between the germline ends. As DNA, the CDR3 is TGTGCCAGCAGCGTCCAACCCGGGACCACCAGGGGTGACTACACCTTC. This sequence encodes CASSVQPGTTRGDYTF.

With regard to this clone: Distinct nucleotide sequences in the sample also encode this CDR3. The chain uses TRBV28 and TRBJ1-1; TRBD1 is a possible D gene (6 bases). Per the germline V gene, CDR1 is MDHEN and CDR2 is SYDVKM. Deletions cut 1 base from V and 1 base from J, with 7 bases between. The CDR3 contains 14 residues. CDR3 amino acids: CASSLSRGNTEAFF. The CDR3 DNA reads as TGTGCCAGCAGTTTATCCAGGGGGAACACTGAAGCTTTCTTT. Complete variable domain (other parts from reference TRBV28 and TRBJ1-1): DVKVTQSSRYLVKRTGEKVFLECVQDMDHENMFWYRQDPGLGLRLIYFSYDVKMKEKGDIPEGYSVSREKKERFSLILESASTNQTSMYLCASSLSRGNTEAFFGQGTRLTVV.

This CDR3 reads CASSLSAGTNTGELFF. DNA for the CDR3: TGTGCCAGCAGCTTATCGGCAGGGACGAACACCGGGGAGCTGTTTTTT. The chain recombines TRBV11-2 with TRBJ2-2; D might be TRBD1 (5 bases). The CDR3 extends over 16 amino acids. CDR1 is SGHAT, CDR2 FQNNGV, per germline. V shed 2 bases and J shed 0 bases, with 10 bases lying between them.

V is TRBV9 and J is TRBJ2-7; 7 bases are shared with TRBD2. The CDR3 length is 14 residues. V gave up 5 bases and J gave up 8 bases; unmatched junction bases: 13. Germline loops: CDR1 SGDLS, CDR2 YYNGEE. The CDR3 reads CASSQGTIPTQQYF. DNA for the CDR3: TGTGCCAGCAGTCAAGGGACTATACCTACTCAGCAGTACTTC.

Comments on this clone: This specimen includes other DNA sequences encoding the same CDR3. V is TRBV9 and J is TRBJ2-3; a possible D gene is TRBD2 (5 bases). Germline lookup yields CDR1 SGDLS and CDR2 YYNGEE. Trimming stripped 4 bases from V and 1 base from J, with 7 bases between. The CDR3 covers 13 residues. CDR3 sequence (DNA): TGTGCCAGCAGCAGCGGCCGCACAGATACGCAGTATTTT. Protein sequence: CASSSGRTDTQYF.

The rearrangement links TRBV28 to TRBJ1-1; TRBD1 matches at 7 bases. With V trimmed by 10 bases and J by 10 bases, 9 bases remained unmatched. Germline V CDR1 and CDR2: MDHEN, SYDVKM. The CDR3 runs to 11 residues. The CDR3 nucleotides read TGTGCCACCCGGACAGGTTCGGTAGCTTTCTTT. The encoded protein is CATRTGSVAFF.